The present entry profiles one TCR beta chain with its context. What it recognizes is unknown. The data were taken from a study of post-analysis software for immune sequencing data. Study summary: Some patients lacked subtype; others had relapsing-remitting, secondary progressive or progressive-relapsing disease.

V lost 0 bases to trimming and J lost 0 bases; unmatched junction nucleotides: 7. This CDR3 has 19 residues. Germline assignment: CDR1 ENHRY and CDR2 SYGVKD. Each TCR beta cDNA library carried unique molecular identifiers. Input amounts of roughly 0.85 to 10 million T cells were used. These gave some 500,000 cDNA molecules, so each molecule approximated one T cell. TCRdb re-derived calls from the PCR reads in MiXCR, one entry per CDR3 protein. The table includes hundreds of thousands of distinct CDR3 sequences, 40% to 50% detected once. General observations from the study: Among multiple sclerosis patients, normalized Chao1 diversity was significantly below that of controls. With TRBV5-6, TRBV5-1 and TRBV20-1 included, 4 or 5 TRBV segments were more frequent in patients than in controls. With F measure, samples from one preparation batch clustered together strongly.

This chain joins TRBV10-3 and TRBJ2-6; the match to TRBD1 covers 8 bases. The material sequenced was blood. The receptor was derived from a girl aged 5-17 years with multiple sclerosis. The CDR3 sequence is CAISESKQGGTSGANVLTF. The CDR3 region has the DNA TGTGCCATCAGTGAGTCGAAACAGGGGGGCACCTCTGGGGCCAACGTCCTGACTTTC.